This T cell receptor beta chain was documented in a study of metastatic and nonmetastatic thyroid tumors. Overall study context: From malignant and benign thyroid patients, repertoires in blood and in tumor or nodule tissue were compared.

Prior to thyroid surgery, none of the patients had received any treatment. To note about this clone: Its antigen remains unknown.

The study's findings and limits: Malignant thyroid tumors reportedly exceeded benign nodules significantly in TCR beta diversity, with the difference appearing in blood and tumor.

There are 17 residues in the CDR3. CDR1 is LGHDT, CDR2 YNNKEL, per germline (reference sequence). The V end lost 0 bases, the J end lost 6 bases, and 19 bases lay between the germline ends. As originally analysed: A distant-metastasis classifier for papillary thyroid cancer was built using CDR3 differences across clinicopathological groups. Via MiXCR, TCRdb re-called the PCR reads. The authors' filters were not applied to this entry. The sample gives over 7,000 clones, approximately 31% of which show up once; 15% to 20% is in the top ten. This sequence joins TRBV3-1 and TRBJ2-3; maybe TRBD2 (6 bases). Sequenced material: tumor tissue. The clonotype originates from a female donor with papillary thyroid cancer or a benign thyroid nodule (not recorded which). Some clones in this sample may be carry-over from other donors' samples. The CDR3 region has the DNA TGTGCCAGCAGCCAAGATAGTGGCGCGGGGCTCACGGATACGCAGTATTTT. Amino acids: CASSQDSGAGLTDTQYF.